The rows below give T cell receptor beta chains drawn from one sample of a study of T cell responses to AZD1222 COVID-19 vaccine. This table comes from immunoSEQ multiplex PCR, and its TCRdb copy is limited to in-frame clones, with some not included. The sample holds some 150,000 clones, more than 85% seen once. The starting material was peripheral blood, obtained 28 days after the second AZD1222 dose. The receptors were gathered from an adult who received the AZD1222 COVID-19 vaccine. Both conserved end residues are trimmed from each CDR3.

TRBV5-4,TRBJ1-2,ASSPFSLPGYT
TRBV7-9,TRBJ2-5,ASSLGLAGGPETQY
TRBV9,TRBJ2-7,ASSPNWGGGSEQY
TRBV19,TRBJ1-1,ASTVGNTEAF
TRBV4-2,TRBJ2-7,ASSLRTSGSYEQY
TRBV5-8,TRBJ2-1,ASSLLSGEQF
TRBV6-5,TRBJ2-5,ASSYGRQQETQY
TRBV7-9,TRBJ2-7,ASSDRHTYEQY
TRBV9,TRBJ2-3,ASSATRTADTQY
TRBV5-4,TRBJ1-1,ASSRAGSEAF
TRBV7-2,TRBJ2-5,ASFGGASGRMQTQY
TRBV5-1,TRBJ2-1,ASSLGNGEQF
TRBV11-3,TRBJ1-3,ASSFGTGRNTIY
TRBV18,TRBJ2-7,ASSPGQSYEQY
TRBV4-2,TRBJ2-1,ASSQVAGTSGSSYNEQF
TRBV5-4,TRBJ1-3,ASNVDRGNTIY
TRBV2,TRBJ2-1,ASSALAGYNEQF
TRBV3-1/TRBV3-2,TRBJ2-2,ASSNGLAGAQAGELF
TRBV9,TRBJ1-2,ASSGGGDRTNYGYT
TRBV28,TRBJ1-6,ASSDSGVPGNSPLH
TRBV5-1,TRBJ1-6,ASSTGPGQGSSPLH
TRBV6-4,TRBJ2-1,ASSKQPGLAGRGEQF
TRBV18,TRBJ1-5,ASSSDRGQPQH
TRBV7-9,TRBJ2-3,ASSLGSSERDTQY
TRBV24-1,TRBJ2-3,ATSESGLGGFTDTQY
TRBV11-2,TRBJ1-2,ASSSLQSNYGYT
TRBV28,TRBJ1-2,ASRTRRTGGGRGYT
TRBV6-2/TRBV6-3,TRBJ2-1,ASSYVSGRYYNEQF
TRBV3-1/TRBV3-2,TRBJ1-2,ASSHPGQGLGYT
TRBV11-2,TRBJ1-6,ASSFTGYSPLH
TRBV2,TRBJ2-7,ASSERPGAYYEQY
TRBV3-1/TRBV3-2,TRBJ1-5,ASSRTGDRQPQH
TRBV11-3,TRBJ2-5,ASSLEGLALSTETQY
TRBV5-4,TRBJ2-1,ASSFGEENNEQF
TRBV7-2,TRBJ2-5,ASSFQVVRETQY
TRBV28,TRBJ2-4,ASSQGGSKHIQY
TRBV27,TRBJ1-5,ASSLAGGAQH
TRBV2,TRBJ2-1,ASSGLAGTNEQF
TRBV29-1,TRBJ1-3,SAQQGGSGNTIY